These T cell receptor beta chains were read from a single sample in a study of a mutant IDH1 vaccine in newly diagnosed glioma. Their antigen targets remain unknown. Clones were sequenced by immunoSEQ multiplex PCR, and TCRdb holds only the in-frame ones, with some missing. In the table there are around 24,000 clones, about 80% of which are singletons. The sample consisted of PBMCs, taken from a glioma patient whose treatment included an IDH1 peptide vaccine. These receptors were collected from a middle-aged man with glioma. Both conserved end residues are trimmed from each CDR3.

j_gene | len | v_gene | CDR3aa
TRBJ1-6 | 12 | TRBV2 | ASRVRTENSPLH
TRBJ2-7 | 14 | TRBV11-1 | ASSNPSGGSSYEQY
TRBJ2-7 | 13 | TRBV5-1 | ASSADSPFSYEQY
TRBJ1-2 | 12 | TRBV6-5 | ASSYHRDGSGYT
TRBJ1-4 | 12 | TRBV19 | ASRPTGGNEKLF
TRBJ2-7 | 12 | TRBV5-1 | ASSGTGGIYEQY
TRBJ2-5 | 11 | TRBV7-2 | ASSGGQQETQY
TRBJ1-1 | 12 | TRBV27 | ASSFGPGNTEAF
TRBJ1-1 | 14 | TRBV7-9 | ASSHPTGQGGTEAF
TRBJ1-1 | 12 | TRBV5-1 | ASSPGQPNTEAF
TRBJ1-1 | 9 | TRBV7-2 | ASSPATEAF
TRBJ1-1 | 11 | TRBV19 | ASSKERREGAF
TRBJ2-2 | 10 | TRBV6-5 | ASSTLVGELF
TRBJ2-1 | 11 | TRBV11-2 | ASSHGPTNEQF
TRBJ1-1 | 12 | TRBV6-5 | ASRPAGINTEAF
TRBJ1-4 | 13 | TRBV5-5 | ASSSPGREDEKLF